This TCR beta chain was obtained from a study of blood T cell repertoires in COVID-19. The CDR3 length is 13 residues. Trimming pared 8 bases from V and 0 bases from J, leaving 10 bases between. Looked up from germline, CDR1 is MDHEN and CDR2 is SYDVKM. Per the study methods: Amplifying reference gene primers gave estimates of nucleated cell counts. Sequencing used immunoSEQ multiplex PCR; TCRdb keeps in-frame clones, though not all of them. The V and J calls and clone size are taken from that table; D and trimming were inferred from the DNA. Among about 120,000 clones, more than 75% were seen once, and the ten largest hold 3.9%.

The chain employs TRBV28 and TRBJ1-2; D gene ambiguous. The TCR was taken from a man between 60 and 75 years old with acute or convalescent COVID-19. The sequenced sample consisted of peripheral blood. The CDR3 sequence is CASLGASNYGYTF. The CDR3 DNA is TGTGCCAGCCTGGGCGCGTCTAACTATGGCTACACCTTC.